The 16 T cell receptor beta chains given below trace back to one sample, sequenced in a study of Graves' ophthalmopathy and Graves' hyperthyroidism. RNA transcripts served as template for amplifying TCR beta CDR3 sequences. Second-round multiplex PCR came after first-round RT-PCR with HTBI primers. TCRdb used MiXCR to reprocess the multiplex PCR reads, holding one entry per CDR3 protein. The sample has about 210,000 distinct CDR3 sequences, under 30% seen once. The sequenced sample was peripheral blood. Receptors originate from a man between 50 and 59 years old with Graves' ophthalmopathy.

This clonotype was counted many times. The V gene is TRBV4-1, the J gene TRBJ2-6, with TRBD1 matching over 9 bases. Germline V gene data show CDR1 as MGHRA and CDR2 as YSYEKL. V shed 0 bases, J shed 2 bases, and the junction held 5 bases outside the gene matches. This CDR3 has 18 amino acids. CDR3 nucleotides: TGCGCCAGCAGCCAAGAGGAGGACAGGGGTGCTGGGGCCAACGTCCTGACTTTC. Amino acids: CASSQEEDRGAGANVLTF.

The sample holds many counts of this clonotype. V is TRBV3-1 and J is TRBJ2-7; no firm D call. Per germline, CDR1 LGHDT and CDR2 YNNKEL (reference sequence). The CDR3 covers 14 residues. V lost 2 bases, J lost 2 bases, and 10 bases lay in between. The CDR3 coding sequence is TGTGCCAGCAGCCAATGGGCGGCAACCTACGAGCAGTACTTC. It codes for CASSQWAATYEQYF.

This clonotype was recorded at least ten times. This rearrangement joins TRBV11-2 to TRBJ2-7; possibly TRBD2 for D (6 bases). The CDR3 totals 14 residues. The V gene's germline CDR1 is SGHAT and CDR2 FQNNGV. Deletions cut 0 bases from V and 2 bases from J, with 8 bases between. The CDR3 loop reads CASSLDTGAYEQYF. The CDR3, as DNA: TGTGCCAGCAGCTTAGATACGGGGGCCTACGAGCAGTACTTC.

This clonotype was seen many times. V is TRBV4-1 and J is TRBJ2-7; tentative D call: TRBD2 (6 bases). The CDR3 spans 18 residues. Trimming removed 1 base at V and 3 bases at J, with 22 bases between. Germline V lookup: CDR1 MGHRA, CDR2 YSYEKL. The CDR3 protein is CASSQAPPVGRGGYEQYF. CDR3 bases: TGCGCCAGCAGCCAAGCACCCCCGGTCGGGAGAGGAGGCTACGAGCAGTACTTC.

The chain uses TRBV30 and TRBJ2-1, with D perhaps being TRBD1 or TRBD2 (7 bases each). Germline assignment: CDR1 GTSNPN and CDR2 SVGIG (reference sequence). V lost 3 bases to trimming and J lost 0 bases, with 9 bases between them. The CDR3 loop spans 14 amino acids. CDR3 DNA: TGTGCCTGGAGCAGGGGGGGCTCCTACAATGAGCAGTTCTTC. Amino acid sequence: CAWSRGGSYNEQFF.

The CDR3 region has the DNA TGTGCCAGCAGTTACTCTAGAGGGACTAGCGGTTCCTACGAGCAGTACTTC. This gives the protein CASSYSRGTSGSYEQYF. The chain couples TRBV6-5 to TRBJ2-7; TRBD2 agrees at 11 bases. CDR1 MNHEY and CDR2 SVGAGI come from the germline V gene. The CDR3 sequence is 17 residues long. J was trimmed by 1 base and V by 0 bases; bases with no gene match: 5.

The chain employs TRBV6-1 and TRBJ1-1; D not resolved. The CDR3 is 14 residues long. The V gene lost 7 bases and the J gene lost 2 bases, with 14 bases spanning the gap. The germline V gene has CDR1 MNHNS and CDR2 SASEGT. CDR3 residues: CASTLILENTEAFF. The DNA of the CDR3 is TGTGCCAGCACTCTTATTTTAGAAAACACTGAAGCTTTCTTT.

This clonotype was recorded many times. The CDR3 sequence: CASSRGTPYEQYF. The CDR3 region has the DNA TGTGCCAGCAGTCGCGGGACGCCCTACGAGCAGTACTTC. The chain recombines TRBV27 with TRBJ2-7; tentatively, D is TRBD2 (6 bases). Germline CDR1 MNHEY, CDR2 SMNVEV (reference sequence). V lost 5 bases, J lost 2 bases, and 10 bases lay in between. There are 13 residues in the CDR3.

The chain is built from TRBV18 and TRBJ2-7; D is ambiguous. There are 15 residues in the CDR3. With 0 bases removed from V and 4 bases from J, the gap between germline ends came to 13 bases. Germline lookup yields CDR1 KGHSH and CDR2 LQKENI. The CDR3 here is CASSPPNSQSYEQYF. The CDR3 DNA sequence: TGTGCCAGCTCACCACCGAACAGTCAGTCGTACGAGCAGTACTTC.

This clonotype has ten or more counts. The J gene is TRBJ2-7, the V gene TRBV28; D assignment may be TRBD1 or TRBD2 (6 bases each). Germline lookup yields CDR1 MDHEN and CDR2 SYDVKM. V was trimmed by 5 bases and J by 0 bases, leaving 17 bases between them. The CDR3 contains 16 residues. For the CDR3, the DNA is TGTGCCAGCAGTGGAACAGGGACTGGAGGCTCCTACGAGCAGTACTTC. It yields the protein CASSGTGTGGSYEQYF.

The chain links TRBV6-1 to TRBJ2-5; 9 nucleotides align to TRBD2. Germline V lookup: CDR1 MNHNS, CDR2 SASEGT. The CDR3 runs 17 residues. V gave up 5 bases and J gave up 5 bases; unmatched junction bases: 15. This CDR3 is CASSQKRFSGSMETQYF. In nucleotides, the CDR3 is TGTGCCAGCAGTCAGAAGAGGTTTAGCGGGAGTATGGAGACCCAGTACTTC.

The CDR3 loop reads CASSFSGVVSEQYF. The CDR3 DNA follows: TGTGCCAGCAGTTTCTCGGGAGTTGTGTCCGAGCAGTACTTC. This rearrangement joins TRBV27 to TRBJ2-7; the D gene is possibly TRBD2 (6 bases). V was clipped by 3 bases and J by 6 bases, with 15 bases between them. The CDR3 is made up of 14 amino acids. In germline, CDR1 is MNHEY, CDR2 SMNVEV (reference sequence).

In this sample, this clonotype turned up many times. V usage is TRBV13 and J usage is TRBJ2-4; D might be TRBD1 (6 bases). CDR3 length: 16 amino acids. The V gene's germline CDR1 is PRHDT and CDR2 FYEKMQ (reference sequence). With 5 bases removed from V and 1 base from J, the gap between germline ends came to 15 bases. The CDR3 is CASSLQGRAAKNIQYF. CDR3 bases: TGTGCCAGCAGCCTACAGGGAAGGGCGGCCAAAAACATTCAGTACTTC.

This clonotype was recorded many times. The chain carries TRBV12-3 or TRBV12-4 and TRBJ2-5; maybe TRBD1 (6 bases). V lost 6 bases, J lost 4 bases, and 9 bases lay in between. This CDR3 region has 12 residues. The CDR3 DNA reads TGTGCCAGCAGCGGACAGCTAGAGACCCAGTACTTC. This codes for CASSGQLETQYF.

The sample holds one count of this clonotype. The chain recombines TRBV12-3 or TRBV12-4 with TRBJ1-5, with 8 bases identical to TRBD1. Trimming took 6 bases from V and 6 from J; bases not matched to a gene: 10. CDR3 length equals 15 residues. Here the CDR3 DNA reads TGTGCCAGCAGCCCCATGGACAGGGTTTCTCAGCCCCAGCATTTT. It yields the protein CASSPMDRVSQPQHF.

This clonotype occurred many times. The chain combines TRBV19 with TRBJ1-1; D uncertain. The CDR3 runs to 13 residues. The germline CDR1 and CDR2 sequences are LNHDA and SQIVND (reference sequence). V was trimmed by 3 bases and J by 2 bases, leaving 7 bases between them. This CDR3 is CASSIMSNTEAFF. CDR3 nucleotide sequence: TGTGCCAGTAGTATTATGTCTAACACTGAAGCTTTCTTT.